The clone carrying this T cell receptor (beta chain) is hyperexpanded. As yet, its antigen is unknown. The same CDR3 also results from other DNA sequences found in this sample. The germline CDR1 and CDR2 sequences are MGHRA and YSYEKL. The length of the CDR3 is 15 residues. Unmatched junction bases numbered 3, after V lost 0 bases and J lost 2 bases. This sample was taken from a study of a mutant IDH1 vaccine in newly diagnosed glioma. The study's findings and limits: Vaccine-induced immune responses were detected in roughly 93% of patients.

Profiled with immunoSEQ multiplex PCR; TCRdb holds only in-frame clones, not every one. This table has about 72,000 clones, approximately 87% appearing once. As for time point: week 23, last vaccination. The study gave 300 ug of mutant IDH1 20-mer peptide per vaccine dose, with topical imiquimod. The clonotype comes from a man aged 18 to 30 with glioma. The material sequenced was PBMCs, taken from a glioma patient whose treatment included an IDH1 peptide vaccine. The rearrangement links TRBV4-1 to TRBJ2-5; TRBD2 aligns across 7 bases. CDR3 sequence (DNA): TGCGCCAGCAGCCAAGATCCGGGGGGACAAGAGACCCAGTACTTC. Its translation is CASSQDPGGQETQYF.